This entry concerns a single T cell receptor beta chain. This record comes from a study of blood T cell repertoires in COVID-19. Study details: The cDNA or gDNA used as material had been derived from T cells, B-cell-depleted T cells, or PBMCs.

Libraries were prepared by immunoSEQ multiplex PCR; TCRdb keeps only in-frame clonotypes and omits some of them. The data hold roughly 110,000 clones, with approximately 80% observed a single time. This CDR3 has 14 residues. V was pared by 4 bases and J by 5 bases, with 4 bases of the junction left unmatched. Germline assignment: CDR1 LGHDT and CDR2 YNNKEL (reference sequence). This TCR was recovered from a human donor in a cohort sampled during active COVID-19. The chain uses TRBV3-1 (or the pseudogene TRBV3-2) and TRBJ2-5, with TRBD1 matching over 10 bases. Input material: peripheral blood. The CDR3 DNA reads as TGTGCCAGCAGCCGACAGGGGGCGCGGGAGACCCAGTACTTC. Protein product: CASSRQGARETQYF.